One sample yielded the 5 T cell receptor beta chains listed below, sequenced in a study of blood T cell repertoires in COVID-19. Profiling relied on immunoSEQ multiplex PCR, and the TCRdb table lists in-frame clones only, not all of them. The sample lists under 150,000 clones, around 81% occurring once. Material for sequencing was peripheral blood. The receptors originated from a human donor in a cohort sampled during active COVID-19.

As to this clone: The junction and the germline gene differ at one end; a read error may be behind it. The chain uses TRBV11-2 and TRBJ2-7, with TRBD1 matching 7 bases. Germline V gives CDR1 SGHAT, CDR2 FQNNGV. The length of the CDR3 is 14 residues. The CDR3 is CASSLDGTVVIRNF. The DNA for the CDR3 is TGTGCCAGCAGCTTAGACGGGACAGTTGTTATCCGAAACTTC. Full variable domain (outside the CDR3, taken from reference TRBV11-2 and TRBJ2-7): EAGVAQSPRYKIIEKRQSVAFWCNPISGHATLYWYQQILGQGPKLLIQFQNNGVVDDSQLPKDRFSAERLKGVDSTLKIQPAKLEDSAVYLCASSLDGTVVIRNFGPGTRLTVT.

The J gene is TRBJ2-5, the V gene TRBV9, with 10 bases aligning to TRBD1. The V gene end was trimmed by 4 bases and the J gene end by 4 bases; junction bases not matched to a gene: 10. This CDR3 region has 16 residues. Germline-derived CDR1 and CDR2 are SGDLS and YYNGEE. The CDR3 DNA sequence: TGTGCCAGCAGCCCGGGGGGACAGGGGATTCGAGAGACCCAGTACTTC. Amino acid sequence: CASSPGGQGIRETQYF.

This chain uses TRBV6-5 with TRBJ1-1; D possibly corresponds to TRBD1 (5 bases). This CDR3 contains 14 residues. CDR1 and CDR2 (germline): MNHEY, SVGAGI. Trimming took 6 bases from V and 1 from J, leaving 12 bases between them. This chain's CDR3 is CASSSRGGNTEAFF. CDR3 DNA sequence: TGTGCCAGCAGCTCAAGGGGTGGGAACACTGAAGCTTTCTTT.

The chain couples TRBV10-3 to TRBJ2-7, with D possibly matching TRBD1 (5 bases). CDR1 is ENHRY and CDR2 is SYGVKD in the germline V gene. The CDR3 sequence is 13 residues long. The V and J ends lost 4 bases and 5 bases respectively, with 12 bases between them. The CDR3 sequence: CAISGRPQDEQYF. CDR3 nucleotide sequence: TGTGCCATCAGTGGCAGGCCACAGGACGAGCAGTACTTC.

The chain's CDR3 is CASSRITGGRADTQYF. The CDR3 DNA follows: TGCGCCAGCAGCCGCATAACAGGAGGGCGGGCAGATACGCAGTATTTT. V is TRBV5-1 and J is TRBJ2-3, with D possibly TRBD2 on 6 matching bases. The germline gives CDR1 SGHRS, CDR2 YFSETQ. Trimming stripped 4 bases from V and 4 bases from J, with 19 bases between. The CDR3 is 16 residues long.